The 6 T cell receptor beta chains below were found in one sample sequenced in a study of CD8 T cells in Susac syndrome. An input of 0.5 to 1 ug of RNA was subjected to reverse transcription using random hexamers. From the immunoSEQ multiplex PCR reads, TCRdb called clonotypes with MiXCR, one entry per CDR3 protein. The sample yields tens of thousands of distinct CDR3 sequences, 85% to 95% seen once. Input material: CD8+ T cells from PBMCs. These receptors were taken from a human donor in good health.

This chain joins TRBV27 and TRBJ1-2; 9 bases are a match to TRBD1. This CDR3 has 15 amino acids. The germline gives CDR1 MNHEY, CDR2 SMNVEV (reference sequence). The ends lost 4 bases at V and 5 bases at J; junction bases unmatched: 8. CDR3 in DNA: TGTGCCAGCAGTTCCACAGGGGGCGCGGGTTATGGCTACACCTTC. Amino acids: CASSSTGGAGYGYTF.

The chain uses TRBV6-2 or TRBV6-3 and TRBJ2-7; D gene ambiguous. CDR3 length: 14 residues. V was trimmed by 5 bases and J by 0 bases, leaving 11 bases between them. Germline values: CDR1 MNHEY, CDR2 SVGEGT. The CDR3 region is CASSDTFSSYEQYF. The CDR3 DNA reads as TGTGCCAGCAGTGACACCTTTAGCTCCTACGAGCAGTACTTC.

The rearrangement links TRBV6-1 to TRBJ1-4; D call uncertain. Germline CDR1 and CDR2: MNHNS and SASEGT. The length of the CDR3 is 17 residues. Trimming shortened V by 3 bases and J by 0 bases, and 14 bases separated the two germline ends. For the CDR3, the DNA is TGTGCCAGCAGTGAGCCCCCCCGGCATGCAACTAATGAAAAACTGTTTTTT. It translates to CASSEPPRHATNEKLFF.

The genes are TRBV9 and TRBJ2-7; perhaps TRBD2 as D (5 bases). Looked up from germline, CDR1 is SGDLS and CDR2 is YYNGEE. Between the trimmed V and J ends, which lost 0 bases and 4 bases, there was a span of 14 bases. This CDR3 contains 15 residues. The CDR3 sequence: CASSVERTAGYEQYF. The CDR3 DNA sequence: TGTGCCAGCAGCGTAGAACGGACTGCCGGTTACGAGCAGTACTTC.

J is TRBJ1-1 and V is TRBV6-2 or TRBV6-3; D perhaps matches TRBD1 (5 bases). The germline V gene encodes CDR1 MNHEY and CDR2 SVGEGT. CDR3 length: 16 residues. V was pared by 6 bases and J by 0 bases, with 17 bases between. The CDR3 DNA reads as TGTGCCAGCAGCAGACCATTAAGGGGCCTGAACACTGAAGCTTTCTTT. As protein: CASSRPLRGLNTEAFF.

This chain links TRBV4-3 with TRBJ2-6; D is perhaps TRBD1 (6 bases). The length of the CDR3 is 16 residues. CDR1 and CDR2 from the germline V gene are LGHNA and YSLEER. Trimming took 2 bases from V and 1 from J, leaving 9 bases between them. The CDR3 DNA follows: TGCGCCAGCAGCCAATACGACAGGTCTGGGGCCAACGTCCTGACTTTC. This codes for CASSQYDRSGANVLTF.